Sequencing of this T cell receptor beta chain was carried out in a study of cytomegalovirus exposure and HLA in healthy donors. Regarding the study as a whole: Overall, around 150 TCR beta chains were annotated as cytomegalovirus-associated. Specificity for CMV antigens was confirmed in vitro for a few of the CMV-associated chains.

The assay was immunoSEQ multiplex PCR, and TCRdb's table has in-frame clones only and misses some. The data hold 150,000 to 200,000 clones, with about 85% observed a single time. Remarks on this clone: Its specificity is unknown.

The donors were members of the validation cohort comprising 100 to 150 subjects, separate from the roughly 680-subject first cohort. V was clipped by 4 bases and J by 5 bases; unmatched bases: 5. The CDR3 has 13 residues. From germline, CDR1 is MGHRA and CDR2 YSYEKL. The sequencing sample was made of PBMCs. This chain uses TRBV4-1 with TRBJ2-7; 7 bases line up with TRBD1. This sequence originates from a man between 18 and 35 years old in good health and CMV-seropositive. The CDR3 DNA reads as TGCGCCAGCAGCCGACAGGGTTTCCACGAGCAGTACTTC. The encoded protein is CASSRQGFHEQYF.